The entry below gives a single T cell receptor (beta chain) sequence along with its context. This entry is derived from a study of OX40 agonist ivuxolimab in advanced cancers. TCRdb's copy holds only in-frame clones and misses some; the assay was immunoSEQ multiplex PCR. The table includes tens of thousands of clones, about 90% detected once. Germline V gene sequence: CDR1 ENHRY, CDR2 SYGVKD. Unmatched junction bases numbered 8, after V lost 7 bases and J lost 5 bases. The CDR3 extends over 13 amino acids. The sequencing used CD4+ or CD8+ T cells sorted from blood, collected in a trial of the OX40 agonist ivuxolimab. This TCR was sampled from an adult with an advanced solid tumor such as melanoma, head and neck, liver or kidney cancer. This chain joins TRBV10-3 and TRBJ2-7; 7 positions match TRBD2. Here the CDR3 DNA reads TGTGCCATCACCCGGGGGGTCGGGGACGAGCAGTACTTC. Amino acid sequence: CAITRGVGDEQYF.